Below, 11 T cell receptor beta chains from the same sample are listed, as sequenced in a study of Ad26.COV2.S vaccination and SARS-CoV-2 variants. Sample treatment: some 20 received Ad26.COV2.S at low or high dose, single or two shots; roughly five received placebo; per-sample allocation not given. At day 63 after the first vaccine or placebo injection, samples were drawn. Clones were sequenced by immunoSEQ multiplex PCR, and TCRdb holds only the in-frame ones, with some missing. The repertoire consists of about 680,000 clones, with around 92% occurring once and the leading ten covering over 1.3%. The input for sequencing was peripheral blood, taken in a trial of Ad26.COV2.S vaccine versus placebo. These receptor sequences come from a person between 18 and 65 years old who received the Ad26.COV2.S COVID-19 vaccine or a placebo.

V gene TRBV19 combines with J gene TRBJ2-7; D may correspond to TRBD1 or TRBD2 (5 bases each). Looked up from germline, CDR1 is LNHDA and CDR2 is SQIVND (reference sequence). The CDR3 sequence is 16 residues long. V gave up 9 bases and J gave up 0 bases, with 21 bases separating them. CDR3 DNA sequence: TGTGCCAGGAGATCGCCAGCGGACACGAACTCCTACGAGCAGTACTTC. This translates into CARRSPADTNSYEQYF.

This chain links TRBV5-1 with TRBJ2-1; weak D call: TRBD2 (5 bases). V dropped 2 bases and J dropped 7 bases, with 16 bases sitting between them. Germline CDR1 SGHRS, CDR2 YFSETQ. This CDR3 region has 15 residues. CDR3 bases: TGCGCCAGCAGCTTTGTGCGGGCGGCTCGGAATGAGCAGTTCTTC. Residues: CASSFVRAARNEQFF.

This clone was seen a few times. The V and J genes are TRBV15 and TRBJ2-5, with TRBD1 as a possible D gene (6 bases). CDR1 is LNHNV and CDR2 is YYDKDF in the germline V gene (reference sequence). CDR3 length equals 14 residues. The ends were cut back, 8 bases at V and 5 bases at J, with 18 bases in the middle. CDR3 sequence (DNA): TGTGCCACCTCGGTAGGGGGAGATGGGGAGACCCAGTACTTC. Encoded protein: CATSVGGDGETQYF.

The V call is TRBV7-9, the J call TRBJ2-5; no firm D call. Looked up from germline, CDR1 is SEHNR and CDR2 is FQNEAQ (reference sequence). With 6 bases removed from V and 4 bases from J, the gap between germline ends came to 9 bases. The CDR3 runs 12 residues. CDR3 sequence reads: CASSTSPETQYF. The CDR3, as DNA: TGTGCCAGCAGTACAAGCCCAGAGACCCAGTACTTC.

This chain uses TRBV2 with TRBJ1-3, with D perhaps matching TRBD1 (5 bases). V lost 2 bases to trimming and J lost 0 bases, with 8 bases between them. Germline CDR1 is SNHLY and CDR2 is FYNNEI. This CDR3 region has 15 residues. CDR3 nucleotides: TGTGCCAGCAGTGAATTGACAGCCTCTGGAAACACCATATATTTT. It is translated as CASSELTASGNTIYF.

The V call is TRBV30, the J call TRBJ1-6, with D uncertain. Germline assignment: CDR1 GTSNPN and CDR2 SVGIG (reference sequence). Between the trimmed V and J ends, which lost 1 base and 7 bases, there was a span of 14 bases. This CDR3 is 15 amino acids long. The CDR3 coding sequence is TGTGCCTGGAGTGGTGGAACGAACGGGAATTCACCCCTCCACTTT. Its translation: CAWSGGTNGNSPLHF.

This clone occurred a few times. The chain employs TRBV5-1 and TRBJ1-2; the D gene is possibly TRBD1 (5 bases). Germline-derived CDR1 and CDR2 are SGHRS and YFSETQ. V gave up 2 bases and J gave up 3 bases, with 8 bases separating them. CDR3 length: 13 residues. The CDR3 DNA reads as TGCGCCAGCAGCTTCGGGACCGACTATGGCTACACCTTC. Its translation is CASSFGTDYGYTF.

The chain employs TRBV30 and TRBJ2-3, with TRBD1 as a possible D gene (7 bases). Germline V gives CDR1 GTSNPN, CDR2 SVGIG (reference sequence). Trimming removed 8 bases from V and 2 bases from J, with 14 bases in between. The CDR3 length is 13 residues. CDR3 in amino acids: CAGNRGLTDTQYF. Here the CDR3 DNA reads TGTGCCGGGAACAGGGGACTCACAGATACGCAGTATTTT.

The CDR3 sequence is CASSRQGPYTF. The CDR3 bases are TGTGCCAGCTCCCGACAGGGGCCCTACACCTTC. The rearrangement joins TRBV3-1 (or the pseudogene TRBV3-2) to TRBJ1-2; 8 nucleotides agree with TRBD1. Per the germline V gene, CDR1 is LGHDT and CDR2 is YNNKEL (reference sequence). V shed 8 bases and J 10 bases; nucleotides not matched to a gene: 6. CDR3 size: 11 residues.

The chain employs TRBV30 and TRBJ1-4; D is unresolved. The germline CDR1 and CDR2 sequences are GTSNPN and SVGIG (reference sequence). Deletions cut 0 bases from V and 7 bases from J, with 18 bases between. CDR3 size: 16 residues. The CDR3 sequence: CAWSVHRLTGGEKLFF. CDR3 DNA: TGTGCCTGGAGTGTACACCGACTAACCGGAGGTGAAAAACTGTTTTTT.

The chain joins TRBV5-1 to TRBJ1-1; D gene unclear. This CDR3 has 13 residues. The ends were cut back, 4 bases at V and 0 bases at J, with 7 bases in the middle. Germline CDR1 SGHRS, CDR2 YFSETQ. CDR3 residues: CASSAGMNTEAFF. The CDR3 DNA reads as TGCGCCAGCAGCGCTGGGATGAACACTGAAGCTTTCTTT.